The present TCR beta chain was sequenced within a study of CD8 T cells in Susac syndrome. RNA amounts of roughly 0.5 to 1 ug underwent reverse transcription with random hexamers. The authors amplified TCR beta CDR3 across 54 Vbeta and 13 Jbeta using immunoSEQ multiplex PCR. TCRdb analysed the immunoSEQ multiplex PCR reads with MiXCR anew, one entry per CDR3 protein. The sample lists 250,000 to 350,000 distinct CDR3 sequences; about 85% were seen once. TEMRA cells were FACS-enriched and CD8+ and CD4+ T cells negatively isolated. Germline V CDR1 and CDR2: MNHEY, SMNVEV (reference sequence). The CDR3 is made up of 11 amino acids. V was shortened by 8 bases and J by 6 bases, with 10 bases between the two germline ends.

The V call is TRBV27, the J call TRBJ1-2; no reliable D call. This clonotype was obtained from a human donor with multiple sclerosis. The sequencing input was CD8+ T cells from PBMCs. CDR3 amino acids: CASAGLHGYTF. The CDR3 DNA follows: TGTGCCAGCGCGGGTCTTCATGGCTACACCTTC.